The 28 T cell receptor beta chains below all came from one sample that was sequenced in a study of beta chain features in type 1 diabetes. Study-level points and caveats: All four CD4+ subsets from Type 1 diabetes patients carried moderately but significantly shorter TCRB CDR3s.

Sequenced material consisted of expressed TCRB transcripts (all of the isolated RNA was reverse transcribed). Method: immunoSEQ multiplex PCR; TCRdb's copy keeps in-frame clones and lacks some. The table lists hundreds of thousands of clones, over 9.5% of them singletons. These receptors have no known antigen. The sequencing sample was made of naive CD4+ T cells from blood. All receptors come from a young woman with type 1 diabetes.

This rearrangement joins TRBV7-9 to TRBJ2-5; D might be TRBD2 (5 bases). Germline lookup yields CDR1 SEHNR and CDR2 FQNEAQ (reference sequence). V dropped 0 bases and J dropped 2 bases, with 10 bases sitting between them. The CDR3 contains 15 residues. CDR3 sequence reads: CASSLALGVQETQYF. CDR3 nucleotide sequence: TGTGCCAGCAGCTTAGCGCTCGGGGTACAAGAGACCCAGTACTTC.

This clone was recorded a few times. The V gene is TRBV4-3, the J gene TRBJ2-7; D may be TRBD1 (6 bases). Germline CDR1 LGHNA, CDR2 YSLEER. This CDR3 spans 15 amino acids. Trimming took 4 bases from V and 2 from J, leaving 15 bases between them. This CDR3 is CASSRDKWDTYEQYF. The CDR3 bases are TGCGCCAGCAGCCGAGACAAGTGGGACACCTACGAGCAGTACTTC.

The chain is built from TRBV11-1 and TRBJ2-7, with 7 bases identical to TRBD2. The germline V gene has CDR1 SGHAT and CDR2 FQDESV (reference sequence). The CDR3 sequence is 15 residues long. J lost 2 bases, V lost 5 bases, and 9 bases had no gene match. This CDR3 is CASSPGASGPYEQYF. DNA of the CDR3: TGTGCCAGCAGCCCTGGGGCTAGCGGTCCCTACGAGCAGTACTTC.

This clone was detected only a few times. V is TRBV5-1 and J is TRBJ1-6, with TRBD1 identical over 8 bases. J was trimmed by 9 bases and V by 4 bases; bases with no gene match: 6. The CDR3 contains 14 residues. From germline, CDR1 is SGHRS and CDR2 YFSETQ. This chain's CDR3 is CASSTTGGTSPLHF. The DNA of the CDR3 is TGCGCCAGCAGCACAACAGGGGGTACTTCACCCCTCCACTTT. Variable domain in full (rest from reference TRBV5-1 and TRBJ1-6): KAGVTQTPRYLIKTRGQQVTLSCSPISGHRSVSWYQQTPGQGLQFLFEYFSETQRNKGNFPGRFSGRQFSNSRSEMNVSTLELGDSALYLCASSTTGGTSPLHFGNGTRLTVT.

This clone was seen a handful of times. The rearrangement joins TRBV7-2 to TRBJ1-5, with D maybe TRBD1 (5 bases). This CDR3 comprises 14 residues. V was cut by 8 bases and J by 0 bases, with 11 bases left in between. CDR1 and CDR2 (germline): SGHTA, FQGNSA. CDR3 nucleotides: TGTGCCAGCCGCCAGGGAAGTAGCAATCAGCCCCAGCATTTT. Translating it yields CASRQGSSNQPQHF.

This CDR3 is CASGPHTGELFF. In DNA, the CDR3 is TGTGCTAGTGGTCCTCACACCGGGGAGCTGTTTTTT. V usage is TRBV12-5 and J usage is TRBJ2-2, with D uncertain. Trimming stripped 5 bases from V and 3 bases from J, with 4 bases between. The CDR3 covers 12 residues. Germline lookup yields CDR1 LGHNT and CDR2 FRNRAP.

This clone was counted only a few times. The V and J genes are TRBV28 and TRBJ2-7, with D unresolved. Trimming took 10 bases from V and 7 from J, leaving 17 bases between them. Per the germline V gene, CDR1 is MDHEN and CDR2 is SYDVKM. The CDR3 covers 12 residues. Written as DNA, the CDR3 is TGTGCCACCCAACCCCCTTACTTAGAGCAGTACTTC. Protein sequence: CATQPPYLEQYF.

A few counts support this clone. The chain carries TRBV19 and TRBJ1-5; D perhaps matches TRBD1 (6 bases). The CDR3 sequence is 17 residues long. Germline V CDR1 and CDR2: LNHDA, SQIVND (reference sequence). V was pared by 4 bases and J by 1 base, with 17 bases between. The CDR3 loop is CASSTRYRVGSNQPQHF. As DNA, the CDR3 is TGTGCCAGTAGTACCCGCTACAGGGTAGGGAGCAATCAGCCCCAGCATTTT.

Points on this clone: Other nucleotide sequences in the sample specify the same CDR3. The chain carries TRBV19 and TRBJ2-5; 8 nucleotides align to TRBD1. The V gene's germline CDR1 is LNHDA and CDR2 SQIVND (reference sequence). Unmatched junction bases numbered 9, after V lost 4 bases and J lost 5 bases. The CDR3 totals 15 residues. The CDR3 region is CASSTGQGAGETQYF. In DNA, the CDR3 is TGTGCCAGTAGTACCGGACAGGGTGCTGGGGAGACCCAGTACTTC. Complete variable domain (other parts from reference TRBV19 and TRBJ2-5): DGGITQSPKYLFRKEGQNVTLSCEQNLNHDAMYWYRQDPGQGLRLIYYSQIVNDFQKGDIAEGYSVSREKKESFPLTVTSAQKNPTAFYLCASSTGQGAGETQYFGPGTRLLVL.

The chain couples TRBV11-2 to TRBJ2-1, with D possibly TRBD2 on 5 matching bases. CDR3 length: 13 amino acids. Per the germline V gene, CDR1 is SGHAT and CDR2 is FQNNGV. The V end lost 5 bases, the J end lost 9 bases, and 14 bases lay between the germline ends. The CDR3 DNA is TGTGCCAGCAGCCCTAGGACCGAGGGTGAGCAGTTCTTC. Translating gives CASSPRTEGEQFF.

J is TRBJ1-1 and V is TRBV19; D is uncertain. Per germline, CDR1 LNHDA and CDR2 SQIVND (reference sequence). This CDR3 contains 15 residues. Trimming took off 0 bases at V and 2 bases at J, with 10 bases between the two ends. The CDR3 DNA follows: TGTGCCAGTAGTATAGATCGATGGAGAAACACTGAAGCTTTCTTT. This translates into CASSIDRWRNTEAFF.

This chain joins TRBV5-1 and TRBJ2-5; 16 bases fit TRBD2. V trimming: 4 bases; J trimming: 4 bases; junction bases outside the gene matches: 7. The CDR3 contains 17 residues. Germline V CDR1 and CDR2: SGHRS, YFSETQ. The CDR3 nucleotides are TGCGCCAGCAGCGAGGGACTAGCGGGGGGGCTTGGAGAGACCCAGTACTTC. This sequence encodes CASSEGLAGGLGETQYF.

This chain connects TRBV13 to TRBJ2-7, with D maybe TRBD1 (6 bases). Germline lookup yields CDR1 PRHDT and CDR2 FYEKMQ (reference sequence). Between the trimmed V and J ends, which lost 4 bases and 4 bases, there was a span of 17 bases. This CDR3 is 15 amino acids long. In nucleotides, the CDR3 is TGTGCCAGCAGCTCACTATACTGGACAGATTACGAGCAGTACTTC. This encodes CASSSLYWTDYEQYF.

The CDR3 sequence: CASSQTTGVENIQYF. CDR3 bases: TGCGCCAGCAGTCAAACGACAGGGGTAGAAAACATTCAGTACTTC. The chain recombines TRBV23-1 with TRBJ2-4, with TRBD1 identical over 8 bases. TRBV23-1 is an ORF; its function is uncertain. This CDR3 is 15 amino acids long. Trimming removed 2 bases from V and 5 bases from J; junction bases left unmatched: 5.

The chain employs TRBV4-2 and TRBJ2-1; TRBD2 aligns across 9 bases. From germline, CDR1 is LGHNA and CDR2 YNFKEQ. The CDR3 length is 17 residues. The V and J ends lost 1 base and 2 bases, in that order; junction bases with no gene match: 6. This CDR3 reads CASSQGSAGGPYNEQFF. CDR3 nucleotide sequence: TGTGCCAGCAGCCAAGGTTCAGCGGGAGGCCCCTACAATGAGCAGTTCTTC.

This clone has more than one count but fewer than ten. This chain uses TRBV11-2 with TRBJ2-3; the D gene is possibly TRBD1 (6 bases). The CDR3 contains 14 residues. Germline V gene data show CDR1 as SGHAT and CDR2 as FQNNGV. The V and J ends lost 0 bases and 5 bases respectively, with 9 bases between them. CDR3 residues: CASSLDRGRDTQYF. DNA for the CDR3: TGTGCCAGCAGCTTAGACAGGGGACGAGATACGCAGTATTTT.

This rearrangement joins TRBV5-1 to TRBJ1-2, with D uncertain. This CDR3 contains 11 residues. Germline loops: CDR1 SGHRS, CDR2 YFSETQ. Trimming removed 2 bases from V and 6 bases from J, with 5 bases in between. CDR3 bases: TGCGCCAGCAGCTTCGGGGATGGCTACACCTTC. Its protein product is CASSFGDGYTF.

The chain has TRBV2 and TRBJ2-2; tentatively, D is TRBD2 (6 bases). The CDR3 contains 16 residues. Per the germline V gene, CDR1 is SNHLY and CDR2 is FYNNEI. The V and J ends lost 4 bases and 8 bases respectively, with 20 bases between them. In DNA, the CDR3 is TGTGCCAGCAGTGCAATGGAAGGACTGCGGGGTGGGGAGCTGTTTTTT. This encodes CASSAMEGLRGGELFF.

The chain joins TRBV28 to TRBJ2-7; the D is unclear. CDR1 and CDR2 (germline): MDHEN, SYDVKM. V was cut by 4 bases and J by 6 bases, with 13 bases left in between. This CDR3 contains 13 residues. Here the CDR3 DNA reads TGTGCCAGCAGTTCCCCTAGTTATGGCGAGCAGTACTTC. Protein product: CASSSPSYGEQYF.

V and J are TRBV7-8 and TRBJ2-2; D not resolved. The germline V gene has CDR1 SGHVS and CDR2 FQNEAQ. V lost 1 base and J lost 5, with 11 bases in between. The CDR3 covers 15 residues. CDR3 amino acids: CASSLVSLDTGELFF. The CDR3 DNA follows: TGTGCCAGCAGCTTAGTCTCTCTAGATACCGGGGAGCTGTTTTTT.

This chain uses TRBV28 with TRBJ2-5, with 8 nucleotides matching TRBD1. The CDR3 totals 15 residues. The trim removed 4 bases at V and 4 bases at J, leaving 8 bases unmatched. Germline CDR1 reads MDHEN; CDR2 reads SYDVKM. The CDR3 sequence: CASSYQGAQGETQYF. CDR3 DNA sequence: TGTGCCAGCAGTTACCAGGGGGCGCAAGGAGAGACCCAGTACTTC.

This clone appeared once. The chain links TRBV18 to TRBJ1-2; weak D call: TRBD1 (6 bases). This CDR3 is built from 14 residues. Germline V gene data show CDR1 as KGHSH and CDR2 as LQKENI. V dropped 1 base and J dropped 8 bases, with 14 bases sitting between them. As DNA, the CDR3 is TGTGCCAGCTCACCACTTACGGGGGGCGAGGGCTACACCTTC. It is translated as CASSPLTGGEGYTF.

This clone was seen only a few times. CDR3 coding DNA: TGCAGCGTTGGGACAGGGGCGGATCAGCCCCAGCATTTT. Translated: CSVGTGADQPQHF. The chain couples TRBV29-1 to TRBJ1-5, with 9 positions matching TRBD1. V shed 4 bases and J 5 bases; nucleotides not matched to a gene: 3. CDR1 and CDR2 (germline): SQVTM, ANQGSEA. The CDR3 is 13 residues long.

The chain carries TRBV9 and TRBJ1-2; D unresolved. The CDR3 sequence is 12 residues long. In germline, CDR1 is SGDLS, CDR2 YYNGEE. Trimming took 6 bases from V and 2 from J, leaving 8 bases between them. For the CDR3, the DNA is TGTGCCAGCAATATCGGGAACTATGGCTACACCTTC. This translates into CASNIGNYGYTF.

The DNA for the CDR3 is TGTGCCACCAGCAGAGGTCCCAGCCAAGAGACCCAGTACTTC. Amino acids: CATSRGPSQETQYF. The rearrangement uses TRBV15 and TRBJ2-5, with unresolved D. V was cut by 1 base and J by 1 base, with 7 bases left in between. Germline CDR1 reads LNHNV; CDR2 reads YYDKDF (reference sequence). CDR3 length: 14 amino acids.

The chain has TRBV18 and TRBJ2-1; TRBD2 is a possible D gene (6 bases). Trimming removed 1 base at V and 3 bases at J, with 13 bases between. The CDR3 loop spans 16 amino acids. Per germline, CDR1 KGHSH and CDR2 LQKENI. CDR3 in amino acids: CASSPRRTTIYNEQFF. The CDR3 region has the DNA TGTGCCAGCTCACCACGACGGACTACCATCTACAATGAGCAGTTCTTC.

The rearrangement uses TRBV5-4 and TRBJ1-1; D is unclear. This CDR3 is built from 13 residues. CDR1 and CDR2 from the germline V gene are SGHNT and YYREEE (reference sequence). V lost 2 bases and J lost 1, with 6 bases in between. The CDR3 loop is CASSFEGNTEAFF. DNA for the CDR3: TGTGCCAGCAGCTTTGAGGGGAACACTGAAGCTTTCTTT.

This chain uses TRBV5-1 with TRBJ2-3, with D hard to call. CDR1 is SGHRS and CDR2 is YFSETQ in the germline V gene. The V end was cut by 0 bases, the J end by 4 bases, with 9 bases between. The CDR3 is 14 amino acids. The CDR3 region has the DNA TGCGCCAGCAGCTTGGAACAGAGCCCAGATACGCAGTATTTT. Amino acid sequence: CASSLEQSPDTQYF.